This entry describes one T cell receptor beta chain. Its antigen is unknown. V dropped 6 bases and J dropped 8 bases, with 13 bases sitting between them. The CDR3 covers 11 residues. The germline CDR1 and CDR2 sequences are DFQATT and SNEGSKA (reference sequence). The sample originates from a study of cytomegalovirus exposure and HLA in healthy donors. Findings of the study overall: Differences between HLA loci emerged in a later analysis of TCR association rates, with DRB1 most and HLA-C fewest. TRBV6-2, TRBV6-3 and some other V segments were unresolvable in 87-base-pair reads. A further, later analysis showed that HLA-associated TCR beta chains (compared with equally common others) were more clonally expanded. A later analysis linked a missense DCLRE1C variant to TCR beta V- and J-gene trimming.

The PCR made use of 60 Vbeta and 13 Jbeta primers. Data came from immunoSEQ multiplex PCR; TCRdb stores just in-frame clones and leaves some out. The sample comprises 150,000 or so clones, roughly 83% of which are singletons, and 6% to 8.5% rests with the top ten. The receptor was isolated from a man aged 30 to 39 in good health and CMV-seropositive. This chain uses TRBV20-1 with TRBJ1-2; D not resolved. The sample comprised PBMCs. CDR3 loop: CSAESAEGYTF. In nucleotides, the CDR3 is TGCAGTGCCGAATCCGCGGAGGGCTACACCTTC.